The clone carrying this TCR beta chain was counted a single time. Study processing details: The assay estimated nucleated cells by amplifying reference gene primers. Profiling relied on immunoSEQ multiplex PCR, and the TCRdb table lists in-frame clones only, not all of them. The D gene and trimming were derived from the DNA, and the V and J assignments and clone size from that table. The sample has approximately 150,000 clones; roughly 80% are singletons. The CDR3 runs 12 residues. V was pared by 0 bases and J by 7 bases, with 8 bases between. Germline CDR1 SGHRS, CDR2 YFSETQ. This specimen comes from a study of blood T cell repertoires in COVID-19. At the level of the study: Donors in the United States, Italy and Spain gave samples during acute or convalescent COVID-19. The cDNA or gDNA used as material had been derived from T cells, B-cell-depleted T cells, or PBMCs.

The chain links TRBV5-1 to TRBJ2-7; D gene uncertain. This clonotype was obtained from a woman older than 75 with acute or convalescent COVID-19. Input material: peripheral blood. CDR3 in DNA: TGCGCCAGCAGCTTGGGGGCAGATGAGCAGTACTTC. It codes for CASSLGADEQYF.